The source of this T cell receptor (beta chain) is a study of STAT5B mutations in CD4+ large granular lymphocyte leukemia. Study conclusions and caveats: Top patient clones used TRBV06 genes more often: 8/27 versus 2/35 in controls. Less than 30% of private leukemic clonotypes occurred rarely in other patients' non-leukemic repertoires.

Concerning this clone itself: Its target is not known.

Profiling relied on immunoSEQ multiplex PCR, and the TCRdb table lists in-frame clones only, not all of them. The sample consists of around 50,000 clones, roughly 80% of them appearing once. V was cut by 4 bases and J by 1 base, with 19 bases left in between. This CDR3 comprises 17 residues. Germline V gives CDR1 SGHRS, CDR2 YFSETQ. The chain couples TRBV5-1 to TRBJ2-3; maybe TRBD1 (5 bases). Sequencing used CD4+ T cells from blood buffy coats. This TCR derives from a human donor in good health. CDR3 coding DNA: TGCGCCAGCAGCAGAAGCCCTATGGGGCAAGGCACAGATACGCAGTATTTT. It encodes CASSRSPMGQGTDTQYF.